This TCR beta chain was identified during a study of T cells in Graves' hyperthyroidism and ophthalmopathy. This clonotype has a count of ten or more. Its target is not known. Diagnoses were made from clinical symptoms, serum measures (thyroxine and TRAb), thyroid ultrasound and orbital computed tomography. This sample holds PBMCs from 10 ml fresh peripheral blood. The V gene lost 1 base and the J gene lost 5 bases, with 6 bases spanning the gap. The CDR3 has 12 amino acids. CDR1 is MDHEN, CDR2 SYDVKM, per germline. The study's findings and limits: Among thyroid clonotypes expanded above 0.001, most also appeared in blood. It was a median around 6 months before onset that the model predicted ophthalmopathy.

TCR beta CDR3 region amplification was performed from RNA transcripts. TCR CDR3 underwent first-round RT-PCR with the HTBI primer set. TCRdb ran MiXCR on the multiplex PCR reads and lists one entry per CDR3 protein. The data contain more than 350,000 distinct CDR3 sequences, about 14% of them singletons. This sequence joins TRBV28 and TRBJ2-7; weak D call: TRBD1 (6 bases). Sequenced: blood. This TCR derives from a woman aged 30 to 39 with Graves' ophthalmopathy. CDR3 sequence reads: CASSLYRDEQYF. In nucleotides, the CDR3 is TGTGCCAGCAGTTTATACAGGGACGAGCAGTACTTC.